One T cell receptor beta chain is described in this entry. Its target is not known. Assay: immunoSEQ multiplex PCR; the TCRdb copy retains only in-frame clones and omits some. The sample consists of approximately 2.4 million clones, around 95% of them appearing once. Trimming stripped 0 bases from V and 7 bases from J, with 10 bases between. Germline loops: CDR1 SGHRS, CDR2 YFSETQ. The CDR3 runs 13 residues. This sample is part of a study of shared clonotypes between healthy human individuals. Study in general: Each donor had three CD4 naive, three CD4 memory, two CD8 naive and one CD8 memory plate. Study results and caveats: Generally, naive subsets came out with larger estimated richness than memory subsets.

The sequencing input was naive CD4+ T cells sorted from blood. Subset in this sample: CD45RA+ positively selected. The chain uses TRBV5-1 and TRBJ1-1; D is possibly TRBD1 (5 bases). The receptor was isolated from a man between 18 and 35 years old in good health. CDR3 in DNA: TGCGCCAGCAGCTTGGAAACAGGAAATGAAGCTTTCTTT. It encodes CASSLETGNEAFF.